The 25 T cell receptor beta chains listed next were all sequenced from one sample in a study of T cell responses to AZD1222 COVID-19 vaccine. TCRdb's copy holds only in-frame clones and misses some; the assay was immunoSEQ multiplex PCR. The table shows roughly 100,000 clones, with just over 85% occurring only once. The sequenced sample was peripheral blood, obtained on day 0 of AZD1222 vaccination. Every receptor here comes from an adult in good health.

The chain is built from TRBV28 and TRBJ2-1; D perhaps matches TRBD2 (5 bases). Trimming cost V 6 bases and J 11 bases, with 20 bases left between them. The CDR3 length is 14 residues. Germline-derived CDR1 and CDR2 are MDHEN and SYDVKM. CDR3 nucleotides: TGTGCCAGCAGGGACCCCTTACAGCGGACCAAGCAGTTCTTC. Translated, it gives CASRDPLQRTKQFF.

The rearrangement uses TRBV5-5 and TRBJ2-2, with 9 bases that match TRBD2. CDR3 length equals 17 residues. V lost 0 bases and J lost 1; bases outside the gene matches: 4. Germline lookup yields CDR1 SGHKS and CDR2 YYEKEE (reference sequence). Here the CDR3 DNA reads TGTGCCAGCAGCTTGGCCCCGACTAGCGGGAACACCGGGGAGCTGTTTTTT. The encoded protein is CASSLAPTSGNTGELFF.

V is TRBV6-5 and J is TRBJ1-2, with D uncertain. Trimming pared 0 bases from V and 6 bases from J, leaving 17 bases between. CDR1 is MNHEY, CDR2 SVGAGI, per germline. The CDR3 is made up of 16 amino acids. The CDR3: CASSYSRGIGSNGYTF. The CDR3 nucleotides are TGTGCCAGCAGTTACTCGAGAGGCATAGGGTCTAATGGCTACACCTTC.

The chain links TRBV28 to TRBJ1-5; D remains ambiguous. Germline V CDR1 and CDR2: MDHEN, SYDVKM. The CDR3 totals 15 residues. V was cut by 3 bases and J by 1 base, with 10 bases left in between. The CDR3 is CASSFGGISNQPQHF. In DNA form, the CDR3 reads TGTGCCAGCAGTTTTGGAGGGATAAGCAATCAGCCCCAGCATTTT.

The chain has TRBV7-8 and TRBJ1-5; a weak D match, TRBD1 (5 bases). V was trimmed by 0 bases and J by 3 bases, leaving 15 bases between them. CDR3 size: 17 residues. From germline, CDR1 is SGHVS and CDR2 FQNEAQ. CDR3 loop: CASSLASGDVDNQPQHF. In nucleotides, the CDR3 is TGTGCCAGCAGCTTAGCGTCGGGGGACGTAGACAATCAGCCCCAGCATTTT.

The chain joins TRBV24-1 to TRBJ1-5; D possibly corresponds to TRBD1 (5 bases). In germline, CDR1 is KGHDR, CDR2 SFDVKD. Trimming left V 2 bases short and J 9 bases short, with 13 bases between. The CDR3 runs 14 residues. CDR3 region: CATSDSGAVRPQHF. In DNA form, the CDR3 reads TGTGCCACCAGTGATTCTGGGGCAGTCCGGCCCCAGCATTTT.

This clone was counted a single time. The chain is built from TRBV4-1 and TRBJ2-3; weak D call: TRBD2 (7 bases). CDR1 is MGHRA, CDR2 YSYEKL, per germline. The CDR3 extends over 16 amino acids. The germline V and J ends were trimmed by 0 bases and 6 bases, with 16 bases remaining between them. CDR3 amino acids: CASSQEGGASIDTQYF. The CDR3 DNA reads TGCGCCAGCAGCCAAGAAGGGGGGGCCAGCATCGATACGCAGTATTTT.

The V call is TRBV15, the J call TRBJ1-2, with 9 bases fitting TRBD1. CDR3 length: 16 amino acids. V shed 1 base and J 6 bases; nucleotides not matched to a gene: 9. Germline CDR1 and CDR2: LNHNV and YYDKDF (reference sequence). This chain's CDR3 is CATSRGTRQGENGYTF. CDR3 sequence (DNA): TGTGCCACCAGCAGAGGCACCAGACAGGGGGAAAATGGCTACACCTTC.

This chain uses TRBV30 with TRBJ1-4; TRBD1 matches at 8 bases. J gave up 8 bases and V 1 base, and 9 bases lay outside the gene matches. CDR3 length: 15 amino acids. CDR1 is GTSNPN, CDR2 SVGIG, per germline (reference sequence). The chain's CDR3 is CAWSAGGQGREKLFF. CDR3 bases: TGTGCCTGGAGTGCCGGCGGACAGGGCAGGGAAAAACTGTTTTTT.

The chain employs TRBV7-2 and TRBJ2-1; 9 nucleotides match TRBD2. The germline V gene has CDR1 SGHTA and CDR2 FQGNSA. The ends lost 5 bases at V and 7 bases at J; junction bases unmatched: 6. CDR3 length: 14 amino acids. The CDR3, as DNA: TGTGCCAGCAGCCAAGGACTAGCGTCAAATGAGCAGTTCTTC. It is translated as CASSQGLASNEQFF.

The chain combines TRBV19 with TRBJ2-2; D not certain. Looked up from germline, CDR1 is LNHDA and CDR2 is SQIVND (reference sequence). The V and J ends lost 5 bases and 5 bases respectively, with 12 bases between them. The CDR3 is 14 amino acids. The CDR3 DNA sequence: TGTGCCAGTAGTCCCGGAGCTGGGACCGGGGAGCTGTTTTTT. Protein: CASSPGAGTGELFF.

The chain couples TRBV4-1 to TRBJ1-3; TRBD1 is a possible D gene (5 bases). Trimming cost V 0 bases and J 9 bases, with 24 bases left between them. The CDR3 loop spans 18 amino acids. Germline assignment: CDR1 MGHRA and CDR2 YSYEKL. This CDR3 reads CASSQDWAPGGTGGTIYF. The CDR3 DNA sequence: TGCGCCAGCAGCCAAGATTGGGCTCCCGGAGGTACAGGAGGCACCATATATTTT.

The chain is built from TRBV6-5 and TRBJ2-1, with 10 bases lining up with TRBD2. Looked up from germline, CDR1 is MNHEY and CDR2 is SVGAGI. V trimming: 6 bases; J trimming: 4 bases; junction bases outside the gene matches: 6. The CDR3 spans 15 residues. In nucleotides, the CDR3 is TGTGCCAGCAGCGGTAGCGGGGGGCAATACAATGAGCAGTTCTTC. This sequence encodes CASSGSGGQYNEQFF.

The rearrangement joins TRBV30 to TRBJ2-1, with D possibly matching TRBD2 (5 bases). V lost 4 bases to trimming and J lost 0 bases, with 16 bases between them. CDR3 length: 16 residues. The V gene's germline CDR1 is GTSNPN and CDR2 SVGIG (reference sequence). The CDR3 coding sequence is TGTGCCTGGACAAAAGGAGCGGACTCCTCCTACAATGAGCAGTTCTTC. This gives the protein CAWTKGADSSYNEQFF.

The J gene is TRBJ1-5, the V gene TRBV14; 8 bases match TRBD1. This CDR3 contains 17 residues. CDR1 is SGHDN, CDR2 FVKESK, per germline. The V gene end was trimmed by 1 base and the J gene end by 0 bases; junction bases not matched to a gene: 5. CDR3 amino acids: CASSQAQTGDSNQPQHF. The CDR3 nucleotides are TGTGCCAGCAGCCAAGCCCAGACAGGGGATAGCAATCAGCCCCAGCATTTT.

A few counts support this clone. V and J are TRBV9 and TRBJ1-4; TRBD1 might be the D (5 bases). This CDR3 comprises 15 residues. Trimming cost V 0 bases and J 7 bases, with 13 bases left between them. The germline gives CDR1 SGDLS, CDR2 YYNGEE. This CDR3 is CASSVGAGAAEKLFF. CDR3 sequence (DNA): TGTGCCAGCAGCGTAGGGGCCGGGGCAGCTGAAAAACTGTTTTTT.

Here the CDR3 reads CSVAGRSSGNTIYF. The CDR3 DNA follows: TGCAGCGTCGCCGGGAGGTCTTCAGGAAACACCATATATTTT. The chain has TRBV29-1 and TRBJ1-3, with D unclear. The CDR3 has 14 residues. The V and J ends lost 6 bases and 4 bases respectively, with 16 bases between them. Germline CDR1 and CDR2: SQVTM and ANQGSEA.

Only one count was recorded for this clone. The CDR3 protein is CSGGPDTQYF. DNA of the CDR3: TGCAGTGGGGGACCCGATACGCAGTATTTT. The rearrangement joins TRBV20-1 to TRBJ2-3, with D perhaps being TRBD1 or TRBD2 (5 bases each). V dropped 7 bases and J dropped 6 bases, with 8 bases sitting between them. Germline values: CDR1 DFQATT, CDR2 SNEGSKA (reference sequence). The CDR3 is made up of 10 amino acids.

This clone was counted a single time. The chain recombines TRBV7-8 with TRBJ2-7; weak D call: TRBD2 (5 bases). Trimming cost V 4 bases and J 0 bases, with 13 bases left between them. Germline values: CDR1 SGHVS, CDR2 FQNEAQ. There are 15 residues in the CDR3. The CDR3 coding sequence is TGTGCCAGCAGCTCTAAGCGGCGACTCTCCTACGAGCAGTACTTC. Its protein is CASSSKRRLSYEQYF.

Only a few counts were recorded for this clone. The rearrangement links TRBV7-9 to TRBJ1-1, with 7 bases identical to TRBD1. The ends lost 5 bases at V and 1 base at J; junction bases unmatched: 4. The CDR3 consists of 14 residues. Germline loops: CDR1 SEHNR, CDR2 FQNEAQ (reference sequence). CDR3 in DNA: TGTGCCAGCAGCAGGGACAGCCCGAACACTGAAGCTTTCTTT. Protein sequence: CASSRDSPNTEAFF.

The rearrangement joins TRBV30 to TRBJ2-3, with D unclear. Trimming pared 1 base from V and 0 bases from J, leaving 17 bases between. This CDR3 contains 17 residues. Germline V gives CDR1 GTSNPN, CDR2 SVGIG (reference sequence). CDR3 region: CAWSDMSLSTSTDTQYF. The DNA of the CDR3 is TGTGCCTGGAGTGATATGAGTTTGAGCACTAGCACAGATACGCAGTATTTT.

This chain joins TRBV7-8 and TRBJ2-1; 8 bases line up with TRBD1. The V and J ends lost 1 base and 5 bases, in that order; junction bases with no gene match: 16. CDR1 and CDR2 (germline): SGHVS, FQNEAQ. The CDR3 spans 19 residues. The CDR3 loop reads CASSLGSQGATRINNEQFF. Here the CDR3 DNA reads TGTGCCAGCAGCTTAGGTTCCCAGGGGGCGACTAGGATTAACAATGAGCAGTTCTTC.

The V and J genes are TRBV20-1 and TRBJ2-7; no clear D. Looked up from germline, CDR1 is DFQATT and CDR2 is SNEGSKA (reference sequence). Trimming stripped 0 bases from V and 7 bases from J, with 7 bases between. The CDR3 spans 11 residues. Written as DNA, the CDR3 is TGCAGTGCTAGAGATCATCCAGAGCAGTACTTC. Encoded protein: CSARDHPEQYF.

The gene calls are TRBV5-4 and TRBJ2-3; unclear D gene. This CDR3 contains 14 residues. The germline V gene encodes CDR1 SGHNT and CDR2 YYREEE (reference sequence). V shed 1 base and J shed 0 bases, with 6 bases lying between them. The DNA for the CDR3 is TGTGCCAGCAGCTTGACACGTAGCACAGATACGCAGTATTTT. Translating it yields CASSLTRSTDTQYF.

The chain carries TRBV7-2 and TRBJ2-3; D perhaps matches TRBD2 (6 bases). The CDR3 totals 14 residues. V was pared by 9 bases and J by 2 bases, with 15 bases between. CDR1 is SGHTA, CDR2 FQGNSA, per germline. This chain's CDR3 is CASSGGVITDTQYF. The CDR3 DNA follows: TGTGCCAGTTCCGGGGGAGTGATCACAGATACGCAGTATTTT.